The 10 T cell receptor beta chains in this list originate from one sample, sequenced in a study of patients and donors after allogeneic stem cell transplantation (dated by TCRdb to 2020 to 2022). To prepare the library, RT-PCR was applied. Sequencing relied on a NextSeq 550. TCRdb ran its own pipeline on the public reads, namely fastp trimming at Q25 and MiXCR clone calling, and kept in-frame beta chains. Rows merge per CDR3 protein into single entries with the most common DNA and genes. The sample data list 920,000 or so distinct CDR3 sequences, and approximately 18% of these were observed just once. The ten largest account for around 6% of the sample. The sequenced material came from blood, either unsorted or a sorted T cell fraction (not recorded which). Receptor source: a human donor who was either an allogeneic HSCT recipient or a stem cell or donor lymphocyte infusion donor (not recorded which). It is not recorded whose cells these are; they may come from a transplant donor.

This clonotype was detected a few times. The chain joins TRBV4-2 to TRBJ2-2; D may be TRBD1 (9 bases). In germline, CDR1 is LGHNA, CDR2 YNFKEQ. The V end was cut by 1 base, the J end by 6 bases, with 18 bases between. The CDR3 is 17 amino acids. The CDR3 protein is CASSQVAGQGTSGELFF. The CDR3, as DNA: TGTGCCAGCAGCCAAGTAGCGGGACAGGGAACGTCCGGGGAGCTGTTTTTT.

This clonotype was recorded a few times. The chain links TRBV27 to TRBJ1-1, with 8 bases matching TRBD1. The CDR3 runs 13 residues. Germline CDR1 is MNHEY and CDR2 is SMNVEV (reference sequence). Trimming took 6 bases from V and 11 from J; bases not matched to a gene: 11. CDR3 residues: CASSPDRGEAAFF. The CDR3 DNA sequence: TGTGCCAGCAGCCCTGACAGGGGCGAGGCGGCTTTCTTT.

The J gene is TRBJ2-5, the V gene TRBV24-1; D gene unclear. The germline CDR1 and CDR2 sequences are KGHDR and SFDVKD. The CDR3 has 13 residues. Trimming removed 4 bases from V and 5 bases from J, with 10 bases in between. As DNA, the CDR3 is TGTGCCACCAGTGACGAATCTTGGGAGACCCAGTACTTC. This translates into CATSDESWETQYF.

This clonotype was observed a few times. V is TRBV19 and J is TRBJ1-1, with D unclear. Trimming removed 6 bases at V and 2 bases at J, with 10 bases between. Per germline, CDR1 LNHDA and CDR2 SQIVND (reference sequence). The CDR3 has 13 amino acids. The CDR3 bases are TGTGCCAGTAGCATATACGGAAACACTGAAGCTTTCTTT. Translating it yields CASSIYGNTEAFF.

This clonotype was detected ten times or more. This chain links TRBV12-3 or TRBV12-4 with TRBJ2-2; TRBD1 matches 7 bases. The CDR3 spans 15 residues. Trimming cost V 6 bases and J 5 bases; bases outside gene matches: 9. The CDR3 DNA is TGTGCCAGCAGCACCGGGACAGCAGGTACCGGGGAGCTGTTTTTT. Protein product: CASSTGTAGTGELFF.

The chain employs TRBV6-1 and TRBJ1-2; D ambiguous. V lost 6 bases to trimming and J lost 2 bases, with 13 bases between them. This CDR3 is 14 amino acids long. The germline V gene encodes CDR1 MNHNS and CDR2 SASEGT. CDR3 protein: CASSITVTNYGYTF. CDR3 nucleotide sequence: TGTGCCAGCAGCATCACAGTGACCAACTATGGCTACACCTTC.

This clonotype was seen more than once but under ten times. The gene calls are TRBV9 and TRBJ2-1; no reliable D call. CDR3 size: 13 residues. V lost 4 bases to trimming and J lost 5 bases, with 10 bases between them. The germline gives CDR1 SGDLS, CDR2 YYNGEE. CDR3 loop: CASSSTQDNEQFF. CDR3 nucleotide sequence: TGTGCCAGCAGCTCGACTCAGGACAATGAGCAGTTCTTC.

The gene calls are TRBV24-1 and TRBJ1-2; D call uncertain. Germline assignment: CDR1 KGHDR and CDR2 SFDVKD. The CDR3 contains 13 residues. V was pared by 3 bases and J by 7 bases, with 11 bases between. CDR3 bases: TGTGCCACCAGTGATGAGGGTGGATTTGGCTACACCTTC. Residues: CATSDEGGFGYTF.

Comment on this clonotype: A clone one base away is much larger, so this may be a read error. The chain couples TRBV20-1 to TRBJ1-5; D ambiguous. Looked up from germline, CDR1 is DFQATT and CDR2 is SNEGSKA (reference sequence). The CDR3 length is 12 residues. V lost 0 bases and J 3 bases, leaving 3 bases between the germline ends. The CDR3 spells CSAREANQPQHF. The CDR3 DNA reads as TGCAGTGCTAGAGAGGCCAATCAGCCCCAGCATTTT.

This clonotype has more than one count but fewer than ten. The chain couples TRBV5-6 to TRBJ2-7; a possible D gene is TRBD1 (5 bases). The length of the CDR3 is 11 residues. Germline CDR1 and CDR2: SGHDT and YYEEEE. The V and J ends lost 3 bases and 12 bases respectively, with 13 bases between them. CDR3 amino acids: CASSSTGPTYF. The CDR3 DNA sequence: TGTGCCAGCAGCTCCACAGGTCCAACGTACTTC.